These T cell receptor beta chains were read from a single sample in a study of tumor T cells in aggressive B-cell lymphoma. Generated by immunoSEQ multiplex PCR, the TCRdb table keeps only in-frame clones and is missing some. The table includes more than 950 clones, 97% detected once. Sequencing was performed on tumor tissue. Every receptor here comes from an adult with diffuse large B cell lymphoma. Both conserved end residues are part of each CDR3. D genes are given only for firm matches. The size of a clone is reported for some rows only, either as once, few or many, or as a class for expanded clones.

J gene: TRBJ2-5
V gene: TRBV7-2
clone size: once
D gene: .
CDR3 length: 15
CDR3 protein: CASSFPGTFQETQYF
CDR3 DNA: TGTGCCAGCAGCTTCCCCGGGACTTTCCAAGAGACCCAGTACTTC

J gene: TRBJ1-2
V gene: TRBV29-1
clone size: .
D gene: .
CDR3 length: 11
CDR3 protein: CYAGSNYGYTF
CDR3 DNA: TGCTACGCAGGGTCTAACTATGGCTACACCTTC

J gene: TRBJ1-1
V gene: TRBV6-5
clone size: .
D gene: .
CDR3 length: 13
CDR3 protein: CASSYEGNTEAFF
CDR3 DNA: TGTGCCAGCAGTTACGAGGGGAACACTGAAGCTTTCTTT

J gene: TRBJ2-5
V gene: TRBV6-1
clone size: once
D gene: .
CDR3 length: 13
CDR3 protein: CASSVRAQETQYF
CDR3 DNA: TGTGCCAGCAGTGTGAGGGCCCAAGAGACCCAGTACTTC

J gene: TRBJ2-5
V gene: TRBV5-1
clone size: once
D gene: TRBD1
CDR3 length: 14
CDR3 protein: CASSSGQGWETQYF
CDR3 DNA: TGCGCCAGCAGCTCAGGACAGGGCTGGGAGACCCAGTACTTC

J gene: TRBJ2-2
V gene: TRBV7-7
clone size: .
D gene: .
CDR3 length: 14
CDR3 protein: CASSLESGTGELFF
CDR3 DNA: TGTGCTAGCAGCTTAGAGTCGGGAACCGGGGAGCTGTTTTTT

J gene: TRBJ1-5
V gene: TRBV7-2
clone size: .
D gene: .
CDR3 length: 14
CDR3 protein: CASNYKLGNQPQHF
CDR3 DNA: TGTGCCAGCAACTACAAACTCGGCAATCAGCCCCAGCATTTT

J gene: TRBJ1-2
V gene: TRBV19
clone size: few
D gene: .
CDR3 length: 11
CDR3 protein: CASSGAGGYTF
CDR3 DNA: TGTGCCAGTAGTGGGGCGGGAGGCTACACCTTC

J gene: TRBJ2-5
V gene: TRBV7-2
clone size: .
D gene: .
CDR3 length: 14
CDR3 protein: CASSSGLAGETQYF
CDR3 DNA: TGTGCCAGCAGCTCAGGACTGGCGGGAGAGACCCAGTACTTC

J gene: TRBJ2-7
V gene: TRBV27
clone size: .
D gene: TRBD2
CDR3 length: 16
CDR3 protein: CASSLWGGSLASEQYF
CDR3 DNA: TGTGCCAGCAGTTTATGGGGGGGGAGCTTGGCCTCCGAGCAGTACTTC

J gene: TRBJ2-1
V gene: TRBV2
clone size: once
D gene: TRBD2
CDR3 length: 15
CDR3 protein: CAGGSGGLWDNEQFF
CDR3 DNA: TGTGCCGGGGGGTCGGGGGGGCTATGGGACAATGAGCAGTTCTTC

J gene: TRBJ1-1
V gene: TRBV5-1
clone size: .
D gene: .
CDR3 length: 14
CDR3 protein: CASSLVGYGTEAFF
CDR3 DNA: TGCGCCAGCAGCTTGGTAGGTTACGGGACTGAAGCTTTCTTT

J gene: TRBJ2-7
V gene: TRBV10-3
clone size: .
D gene: .
CDR3 length: 13
CDR3 protein: CAISVQGSYEQYF
CDR3 DNA: TGTGCCATCAGCGTACAGGGTTCCTACGAGCAGTACTTC

J gene: TRBJ2-5
V gene: TRBV5-6
clone size: .
D gene: .
CDR3 length: 14
CDR3 protein: CASSPWTVQETQYF
CDR3 DNA: TGTGCCAGCAGCCCCTGGACAGTCCAAGAGACCCAGTACTTC

J gene: TRBJ2-6
V gene: TRBV28
clone size: .
D gene: TRBD1
CDR3 length: 17
CDR3 protein: CASRPGQGAPGANVLTF
CDR3 DNA: TGTGCCAGCAGACCTGGACAGGGGGCACCTGGGGCCAACGTCCTGACTTTC

J gene: TRBJ2-3
V gene: TRBV28
clone size: .
D gene: .
CDR3 length: 15
CDR3 protein: CASSSVGTGTDTQYF
CDR3 DNA: TGTGCCAGCAGTTCAGTCGGGACTGGCACAGATACGCAGTATTTT

J gene: TRBJ1-1
V gene: TRBV11-2
clone size: .
D gene: .
CDR3 length: 16
CDR3 protein: CASSLGGDNLNTEAFF
CDR3 DNA: TGTGCCAGCAGCTTAGGTGGTGATAACTTGAACACTGAAGCTTTCTTT

J gene: TRBJ1-1
V gene: TRBV7-2
clone size: .
D gene: .
CDR3 length: 13
CDR3 protein: CASSLNRELWAFF
CDR3 DNA: TGTGCCAGCAGCTTAAATCGGGAGCTGTGGGCTTTCTTT

J gene: TRBJ2-3
V gene: TRBV29-1
clone size: .
D gene: TRBD1
CDR3 length: 13
CDR3 protein: CSVDGQGTDTQYF
CDR3 DNA: TGCAGCGTTGATGGACAGGGAACAGATACGCAGTATTTT

J gene: TRBJ2-5
V gene: TRBV4-2
clone size: .
D gene: .
CDR3 length: 15
CDR3 protein: CASSQEDTPQETQYF
CDR3 DNA: TGTGCCAGCAGCCAAGAAGACACTCCACAAGAGACCCAGTACTTC

J gene: TRBJ2-3
V gene: TRBV5-1
clone size: .
D gene: TRBD1
CDR3 length: 16
CDR3 protein: CASSSSGGLVGDTQYF
CDR3 DNA: TGCGCTAGCAGCAGCTCAGGGGGCCTAGTAGGAGATACGCAGTATTTT

J gene: TRBJ1-4
V gene: TRBV29-1
clone size: .
D gene: TRBD1
CDR3 length: 14
CDR3 protein: CSVNNRGQDEKLFF
CDR3 DNA: TGCAGCGTTAACAACAGGGGGCAGGATGAAAAACTGTTTTTT

J gene: TRBJ2-7
V gene: TRBV5-4
clone size: .
D gene: TRBD1
CDR3 length: 13
CDR3 protein: CASSVDRAYEQYF
CDR3 DNA: TGTGCCAGCAGCGTGGACAGGGCCTACGAGCAGTACTTC

J gene: TRBJ1-1
V gene: TRBV6-6
clone size: .
D gene: TRBD1
CDR3 length: 16
CDR3 protein: CASNLRTGYMNTEAFF
CDR3 DNA: TGTGCCAGCAATCTCAGGACAGGGTACATGAACACTGAAGCTTTCTTT

J gene: TRBJ1-2
V gene: TRBV6-6
clone size: .
D gene: .
CDR3 length: 15
CDR3 protein: CASTLARQGRYGYTF
CDR3 DNA: TGTGCCAGCACCCTCGCCCGGCAGGGTCGCTATGGCTACACCTTC

J gene: TRBJ2-7
V gene: TRBV21-1
clone size: .
D gene: .
CDR3 length: 15
CDR3 protein: CASSMGLAGFYEQYF
CDR3 DNA: TGTGCCAGCAGCATGGGGCTAGCGGGGTTCTACGAGCAGTACTTC

J gene: TRBJ1-4
V gene: TRBV5-1
clone size: .
D gene: .
CDR3 length: 14
CDR3 protein: CASSEREGLEKLFF
CDR3 DNA: TGCGCCAGCAGCGAAAGGGAGGGGCTTGAAAAACTGTTTTTT

J gene: TRBJ1-6
V gene: TRBV30
clone size: .
D gene: TRBD1
CDR3 length: 14
CDR3 protein: CAWSLGTGGSPLHF
CDR3 DNA: TGTGCCTGGAGCTTAGGGACAGGCGGTTCACCCCTCCACTTT

J gene: TRBJ2-3
V gene: TRBV9
clone size: .
D gene: TRBD2
CDR3 length: 18
CDR3 protein: CASSPTGTSGGPTDTQYF
CDR3 DNA: TGTGCCAGCAGCCCCACCGGGACTAGCGGGGGGCCCACAGATACGCAGTATTTT

J gene: TRBJ2-1
V gene: TRBV11-1
clone size: .
D gene: TRBD2
CDR3 length: 18
CDR3 protein: CASSAGLAGPSSYNEQFF
CDR3 DNA: TGTGCCAGCAGCGCGGGACTAGCGGGTCCCAGCTCCTACAATGAGCAGTTCTTC

J gene: TRBJ2-7
V gene: TRBV2
clone size: .
D gene: .
CDR3 length: 16
CDR3 protein: CASKGSGGGTFYEQYF
CDR3 DNA: TGTGCCAGCAAGGGGTCCGGAGGGGGCACCTTCTACGAGCAGTACTTC

J gene: TRBJ2-7
V gene: TRBV19
clone size: .
D gene: .
CDR3 length: 13
CDR3 protein: CASSIISGNEQYF
CDR3 DNA: TGTGCCAGTAGTATAATTTCAGGGAACGAGCAGTACTTC

J gene: TRBJ2-3
V gene: TRBV25-1
clone size: .
D gene: .
CDR3 length: 12
CDR3 protein: CASSDRTDTQYF
CDR3 DNA: TGTGCCAGCAGTGATAGAACAGATACGCAGTATTTT

J gene: TRBJ2-7
V gene: TRBV4-1
clone size: .
D gene: .
CDR3 length: 14
CDR3 protein: CASSQDPGSGEQYF
CDR3 DNA: TGCGCCAGCAGCCAAGATCCGGGGTCTGGTGAGCAGTACTTC

J gene: TRBJ1-1
V gene: TRBV5-4
clone size: .
D gene: .
CDR3 length: 12
CDR3 protein: CASSRGGTEAFF
CDR3 DNA: TGTGCCAGCAGCCGCGGAGGGACTGAAGCTTTCTTT

J gene: TRBJ2-3
V gene: TRBV5-1
clone size: .
D gene: .
CDR3 length: 18
CDR3 protein: CASSTGTQSFLNTDTQYF
CDR3 DNA: TGCGCCAGCAGCACCGGGACTCAGTCTTTCCTAAACACAGATACGCAGTATTTT

J gene: TRBJ2-2
V gene: TRBV10-3
clone size: few
D gene: .
CDR3 length: 12
CDR3 protein: CAISTNTGELFF
CDR3 DNA: TGTGCCATCAGTACTAACACCGGGGAGCTGTTTTTT

J gene: TRBJ1-1
V gene: TRBV9
clone size: .
D gene: TRBD1
CDR3 length: 16
CDR3 protein: CASSVGDSLYRTEAFF
CDR3 DNA: TGTGCCAGCAGCGTAGGGGACAGTCTCTACCGGACTGAAGCTTTCTTT

J gene: TRBJ1-1
V gene: TRBV5-6
clone size: .
D gene: .
CDR3 length: 16
CDR3 protein: CASSHSPPSMNTEAFF
CDR3 DNA: TGTGCCAGCAGCCACTCCCCACCGAGTATGAACACTGAAGCTTTCTTT

J gene: TRBJ1-2
V gene: TRBV5-4
clone size: .
D gene: .
CDR3 length: 15
CDR3 protein: CASSQGSAANYGYTF
CDR3 DNA: TGTGCCAGCAGCCAGGGTTCAGCAGCTAACTATGGCTACACCTTC

J gene: TRBJ2-5
V gene: TRBV5-1
clone size: .
D gene: TRBD1
CDR3 length: 16
CDR3 protein: CASSLRGLGFTETQYF
CDR3 DNA: TGCGCCAGCAGCTTGAGGGGGCTTGGATTTACAGAGACCCAGTACTTC

J gene: TRBJ2-1
V gene: TRBV2
clone size: .
D gene: .
CDR3 length: 14
CDR3 protein: CASSELPGENEQFF
CDR3 DNA: TGTGCCAGCAGTGAGCTACCCGGTGAGAATGAGCAGTTCTTC

J gene: TRBJ2-5
V gene: TRBV5-1
clone size: .
D gene: .
CDR3 length: 13
CDR3 protein: CASSLSYVETQYF
CDR3 DNA: TGCGCCAGCAGCTTGTCCTACGTAGAGACCCAGTACTTC

J gene: TRBJ2-7
V gene: TRBV21-1
clone size: .
D gene: .
CDR3 length: 16
CDR3 protein: CASSKARTGDLYEQYF
CDR3 DNA: TGTGCCAGCAGCAAAGCAAGGACAGGGGATCTCTACGAGCAGTACTTC

J gene: TRBJ2-1
V gene: TRBV19
clone size: .
D gene: TRBD2
CDR3 length: 17
CDR3 protein: CASSPWASGVVYNEQFF
CDR3 DNA: TGTGCCAGTAGTCCCTGGGCTAGCGGGGTTGTCTACAATGAGCAGTTCTTC

J gene: TRBJ2-1
V gene: TRBV29-1
clone size: .
D gene: .
CDR3 length: 11
CDR3 protein: CSARSYNEQFF
CDR3 DNA: TGCAGCGCCCGTTCCTACAATGAGCAGTTCTTC

J gene: TRBJ2-7
V gene: TRBV28
clone size: once
D gene: TRBD1
CDR3 length: 13
CDR3 protein: CASHRTGSYEQYF
CDR3 DNA: TGTGCCAGCCACAGGACAGGCTCCTACGAGCAGTACTTC

J gene: TRBJ2-7
V gene: TRBV7-3
clone size: .
D gene: TRBD1
CDR3 length: 13
CDR3 protein: CASNLAGGHEQYF
CDR3 DNA: TGTGCCAGCAACCTAGCAGGGGGCCACGAGCAGTACTTC

J gene: TRBJ1-5
V gene: TRBV2
clone size: .
D gene: .
CDR3 length: 15
CDR3 protein: CASSEGGGLYQPQHF
CDR3 DNA: TGTGCCAGCAGTGAAGGGGGGGGCCTTTATCAGCCCCAGCATTTT

J gene: TRBJ1-5
V gene: TRBV30
clone size: .
D gene: .
CDR3 length: 15
CDR3 protein: CAWSAQGTGNQPQHF
CDR3 DNA: TGTGCCTGGAGTGCACAGGGCACCGGCAATCAGCCCCAGCATTTT

J gene: TRBJ1-3
V gene: TRBV18
clone size: .
D gene: .
CDR3 length: 12
CDR3 protein: CATAPDTNTIYF
CDR3 DNA: TGTGCCACCGCACCGGACACAAACACCATATATTTT

J gene: TRBJ1-1
V gene: TRBV5-1
clone size: .
D gene: .
CDR3 length: 13
CDR3 protein: CASSDGENTEAFF
CDR3 DNA: TGCGCCAGCAGCGACGGGGAGAACACTGAAGCTTTCTTT

J gene: TRBJ2-1
V gene: TRBV10-2
clone size: .
D gene: TRBD2
CDR3 length: 17
CDR3 protein: CASSESRASGAYNEQFF
CDR3 DNA: TGCGCCAGCAGTGAGTCGCGGGCTAGCGGGGCCTACAATGAGCAATTCTTC